These T cell receptor beta chains were read from a single sample in a study of Graves' ophthalmopathy and Graves' hyperthyroidism. A single record per CDR3 protein comes from TCRdb applying MiXCR to the multiplex PCR reads. The repertoire holds about 370,000 distinct CDR3 sequences, with about 18% as singletons. Sequencing input: peripheral blood. These receptors came from an adult woman with stable Graves' hyperthyroidism. The conserved cysteine and the conserved F or W are not part of the CDR3 here. The order of the fields is J gene, V gene, CDR3 protein.

j_call: TRBJ1-5; v_call: TRBV7-8; cdr3_aa: ASSLGGFWGNQPQH
j_call: TRBJ2-7; v_call: TRBV9; cdr3_aa: ASSVDGTDYEQY
j_call: TRBJ2-5; v_call: TRBV12-5; cdr3_aa: ASGLDRGLLY
j_call: TRBJ2-5; v_call: TRBV24-1; cdr3_aa: ATSDPSALGETQY
j_call: TRBJ2-5; v_call: TRBV7-2; cdr3_aa: ASSLFSSGRSETQY
j_call: TRBJ2-7; v_call: TRBV19; cdr3_aa: ASSILVGGDEQY
j_call: TRBJ2-7; v_call: TRBV7-9; cdr3_aa: ASSSVRDRTYEQY
j_call: TRBJ2-7; v_call: TRBV2; cdr3_aa: AGGDRGYEQY
j_call: TRBJ2-2; v_call: TRBV6-5; cdr3_aa: ASSYGVESAGEPF
j_call: TRBJ2-7; v_call: TRBV5-5; cdr3_aa: ASSVEDRDEQY
j_call: TRBJ2-7; v_call: TRBV5-1; cdr3_aa: ASSVRAGDEQY
j_call: TRBJ2-7; v_call: TRBV27; cdr3_aa: ASSLSFPGSYEQY
j_call: TRBJ2-5; v_call: TRBV5-6; cdr3_aa: ASSLGAGASQETQY
j_call: TRBJ2-2; v_call: TRBV29-1; cdr3_aa: SVRLARPNTGELF
j_call: TRBJ2-1; v_call: TRBV10-3; cdr3_aa: AISEFLAGGNDEQF
j_call: TRBJ2-2; v_call: TRBV20-1; cdr3_aa: SARDQLAGAGELF
j_call: TRBJ2-2; v_call: TRBV3-1; cdr3_aa: ASSRSGVRPGELF
j_call: TRBJ1-1; v_call: TRBV10-3; cdr3_aa: AIMGTNTEAF
j_call: TRBJ2-5; v_call: TRBV2; cdr3_aa: ASSFSSGSGETQY
j_call: TRBJ2-7; v_call: TRBV28; cdr3_aa: ASSLQRNSYEQY
j_call: TRBJ2-7; v_call: TRBV2; cdr3_aa: ASSDLTRENYEQY
j_call: TRBJ1-1; v_call: TRBV14; cdr3_aa: ASSQVRRKWNTEAF
j_call: TRBJ2-5; v_call: TRBV20-1; cdr3_aa: SARDLLDRGLETQY
j_call: TRBJ1-1; v_call: TRBV30; cdr3_aa: AWSLGSTEAF
j_call: TRBJ1-1; v_call: TRBV9; cdr3_aa: ASSVMTENTEAF
j_call: TRBJ2-2; v_call: TRBV4-1; cdr3_aa: ASSQSLIAGESLGGELF
j_call: TRBJ1-1; v_call: TRBV4-2; cdr3_aa: ASSQDAGNAEAF
j_call: TRBJ2-7; v_call: TRBV14; cdr3_aa: ASSQGQGSQPYEQY
j_call: TRBJ2-5; v_call: TRBV27; cdr3_aa: ASSATRDYREETQY
j_call: TRBJ2-7; v_call: TRBV7-6; cdr3_aa: ASTPSGSLYEQY
j_call: TRBJ1-5; v_call: TRBV4-1; cdr3_aa: ASSQTVNQPQH
j_call: TRBJ2-7; v_call: TRBV6-2/TRBV6-3; cdr3_aa: ASTGGAGAYEQY
j_call: TRBJ2-4; v_call: TRBV20-1; cdr3_aa: SAGSGLPAGPKNIQY
j_call: TRBJ1-1; v_call: TRBV20-1; cdr3_aa: SGEANTEAF
j_call: TRBJ2-7; v_call: TRBV29-1; cdr3_aa: SVLQGSGYEQY
j_call: TRBJ2-6; v_call: TRBV20-1; cdr3_aa: SAKGGGGANVLT
j_call: TRBJ1-5; v_call: TRBV12-3/TRBV12-4; cdr3_aa: ASTLAAGGNQPQH
j_call: TRBJ2-1; v_call: TRBV28; cdr3_aa: ASSHTRDSTYNEQF
j_call: TRBJ2-5; v_call: TRBV12-5; cdr3_aa: ASGDVSETQY
j_call: TRBJ1-1; v_call: TRBV6-2/TRBV6-3; cdr3_aa: ASSYQGRGLGAF
j_call: TRBJ2-7; v_call: TRBV30; cdr3_aa: ACGDRGSYEQY